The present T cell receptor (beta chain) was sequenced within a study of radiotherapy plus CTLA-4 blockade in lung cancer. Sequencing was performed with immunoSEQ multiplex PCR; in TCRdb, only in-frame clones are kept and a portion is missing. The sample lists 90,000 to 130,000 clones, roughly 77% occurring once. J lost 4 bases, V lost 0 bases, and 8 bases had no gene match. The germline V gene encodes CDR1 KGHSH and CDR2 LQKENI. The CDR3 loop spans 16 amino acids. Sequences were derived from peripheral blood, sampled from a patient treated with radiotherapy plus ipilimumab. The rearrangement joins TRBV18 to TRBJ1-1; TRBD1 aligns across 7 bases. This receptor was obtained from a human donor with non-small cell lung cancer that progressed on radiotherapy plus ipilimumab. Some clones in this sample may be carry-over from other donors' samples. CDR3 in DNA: TGTGCCAGCTCACCACCGGGAGGGCAGGGGGGCACTGAAGCTTTCTTT. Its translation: CASSPPGGQGGTEAFF.